This TCR beta chain emerged from a study of blood T cell repertoires in COVID-19. Study background: The origin of the acute and convalescent COVID-19 samples was the United States, Italy and Spain. T cells, B-cell-depleted T cells, or PBMCs supplied cDNA or gDNA.

As processed by the authors: Quantification of nucleated cells was approximated via reference gene primer amplification. Only in-frame clones appear in the TCRdb table, and some are missing; sequencing was by immunoSEQ multiplex PCR. The DNA was the basis for D and trimming; V, J and clone size are from that table. The sample holds approximately 56,000 clones, 89% seen once. The CDR3 spans 17 residues. Germline trimming cut 2 bases from V and 9 bases from J; bases unmatched to any gene: 11. The germline V gene encodes CDR1 LNHNV and CDR2 YYDKDF (reference sequence). The TCR originated in a woman aged 60 to 75 with COVID-19, enrolled during active disease. V and J are TRBV15 and TRBJ1-6, with 9 bases lining up with TRBD1. The sample comprised peripheral blood. CDR3 in DNA: TGTGCCACCAGCAGACGATTGAACAGGGGGCAGGGTTCACCCCTCCACTTT. Translated: CATSRRLNRGQGSPLHF.